The sequence of this TCR beta chain was determined in a study of blood T cell repertoires in COVID-19. The CDR3 extends over 15 amino acids. V was pared by 5 bases and J by 4 bases, with 17 bases between. CDR1 and CDR2 (germline): SGHTA, FQGTGA. Methods used by the authors: Nucleated cell number was recorded as an estimate derived from reference gene primer amplification. Assay used: immunoSEQ multiplex PCR; TCRdb lists only in-frame clones, some missing. V, J and clone size derive from that table, while D and trimming were established from the DNA sequence. The table has 300,000 to 400,000 clones, roughly 90% seen once.

The V gene is TRBV7-3, the J gene TRBJ1-1; weak D call: TRBD1 (5 bases). The sequencing input was peripheral blood. This clonotype was sampled from a woman younger than 45 with COVID-19, enrolled during active disease. In DNA, the CDR3 is TGTGCCAGCAGCCGGGACGGGTCGGAGGGCACTGAAGCTTTCTTT. It encodes CASSRDGSEGTEAFF.